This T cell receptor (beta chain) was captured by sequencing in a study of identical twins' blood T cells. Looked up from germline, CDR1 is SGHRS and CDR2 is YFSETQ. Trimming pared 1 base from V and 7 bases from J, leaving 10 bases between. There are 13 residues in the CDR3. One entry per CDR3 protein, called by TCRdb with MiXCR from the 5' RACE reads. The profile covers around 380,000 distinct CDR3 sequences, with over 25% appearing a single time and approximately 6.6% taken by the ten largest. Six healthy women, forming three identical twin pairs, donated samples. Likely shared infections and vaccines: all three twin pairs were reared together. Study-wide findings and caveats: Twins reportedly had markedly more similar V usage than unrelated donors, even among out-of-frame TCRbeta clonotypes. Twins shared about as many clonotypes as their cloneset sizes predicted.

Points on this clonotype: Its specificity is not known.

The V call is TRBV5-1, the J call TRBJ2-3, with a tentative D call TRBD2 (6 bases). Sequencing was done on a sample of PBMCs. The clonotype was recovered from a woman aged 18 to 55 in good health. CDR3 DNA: TGCGCCAGCAGCTTGACCGGGAGCCATACGCAGTATTTT. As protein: CASSLTGSHTQYF.